This TCR beta chain was observed in a study of blood T cell repertoires in COVID-19. Trimming took off 6 bases at V and 0 bases at J, with 15 bases between the two ends. CDR3 length: 15 amino acids. Germline V gene sequence: CDR1 SQVTM, CDR2 ANQGSEA. Some clones are missing from TCRdb's copy, which holds only in-frame ones; the method was immunoSEQ multiplex PCR. This sample has about 230,000 clones, with about nine tenths found just once. Sequencing was carried out using peripheral blood. The chain employs TRBV29-1 and TRBJ2-1; D unresolved. The receptor was derived from a woman aged 60-75 years with acute or convalescent COVID-19. CDR3 amino acids: CSVYDKRRSYNEQFF. In DNA form, the CDR3 reads TGCAGCGTGTACGACAAACGCCGCTCCTACAATGAGCAGTTCTTC.